These 9 T cell receptor beta chains were sequenced from one sample in a study of shared clonotypes between healthy human individuals. TCRdb's table, derived via immunoSEQ multiplex PCR, lists solely in-frame clones and lacks some. The table shows about 2.5 million clones, with 85% to 95% occurring only once. Sequencing used naive CD4+ T cells from PBMCs. Described subset: CD45RA+ positively selected. The receptors shown here come from a man between 18 and 35 years old in good health. Some clones in this sample may be carry-over from other donors' samples.

V is TRBV6-5 and J is TRBJ1-1; D is undetermined. The CDR3 extends over 14 amino acids. The V end was cut by 2 bases, the J end by 1 base, with 8 bases between. Germline V gene data show CDR1 as MNHEY and CDR2 as SVGAGI. CDR3 sequence: CASSYEARNTEAFF. In nucleotides, the CDR3 is TGTGCCAGCAGTTACGAGGCCAGGAACACTGAAGCTTTCTTT.

The V gene is TRBV5-1, the J gene TRBJ2-7; D ambiguous. V lost 4 bases and J lost 3, with 11 bases in between. Germline V gene data show CDR1 as SGHRS and CDR2 as YFSETQ. The CDR3 is 13 amino acids. This chain's CDR3 is CASSPLADYEQYF. Here the CDR3 DNA reads TGCGCCAGCAGCCCCCTGGCAGACTACGAGCAGTACTTC.

This clone appeared once. This chain joins TRBV11-2 and TRBJ2-1; 9 positions agree with TRBD2. The junction had 5 bases not matched to a gene; V was cut back by 0 bases and J by 2 bases. Looked up from germline, CDR1 is SGHAT and CDR2 is FQNNGV. This CDR3 region has 17 residues. DNA for the CDR3: TGTGCCAGCAGCTTAGAAGTTCTAGCGGGACCCTACAATGAGCAGTTCTTC. Translating it yields CASSLEVLAGPYNEQFF. Looking up the rest from reference TRBV11-2 and TRBJ2-1 gives the full variable domain: EAGVAQSPRYKIIEKRQSVAFWCNPISGHATLYWYQQILGQGPKLLIQFQNNGVVDDSQLPKDRFSAERLKGVDSTLKIQPAKLEDSAVYLCASSLEVLAGPYNEQFFGPGTRLTVL.

The V call is TRBV28, the J call TRBJ1-2; the D is unclear. The ends were cut back, 6 bases at V and 8 bases at J, with 19 bases in the middle. Germline CDR1 MDHEN, CDR2 SYDVKM. This CDR3 region has 14 residues. The CDR3 loop reads CASSDGSGSKGYTF. The CDR3 DNA sequence: TGTGCCAGCAGCGACGGCTCGGGAAGTAAAGGCTACACCTTC.

The DNA for the CDR3 is TGTGCCAGCAGCTTAATCCAGCGGGAGGTGTCCTACAATGAGCAGTTCTTC. Translated: CASSLIQREVSYNEQFF. The chain is built from TRBV7-8 and TRBJ2-1, with TRBD2 identical over 9 bases. The ends lost 2 bases at V and 1 base at J; junction bases unmatched: 6. Germline CDR1 reads SGHVS; CDR2 reads FQNEAQ. This CDR3 spans 17 amino acids.

Regarding this clone: This specimen includes other DNA sequences encoding the same CDR3. This CDR3 reads CASSSVYGYTF. CDR3 bases: TGTGCCAGCAGTTCTGTTTATGGCTACACCTTC. The chain uses TRBV28 and TRBJ1-2; D is ambiguous. The germline gives CDR1 MDHEN, CDR2 SYDVKM. The CDR3 has 11 amino acids. The V end lost 4 bases, the J end lost 5 bases, and 5 bases lay between the germline ends.

J is TRBJ1-5 and V is TRBV11-3; possibly TRBD1 for D (6 bases). The V and J ends lost 5 bases and 2 bases respectively, with 16 bases between them. This CDR3 spans 16 amino acids. From germline, CDR1 is SGHNT and CDR2 YENEEA. CDR3 in amino acids: CASSRTRDKGNQPQHF. CDR3 nucleotide sequence: TGTGCCAGCAGCCGCACCCGGGACAAGGGCAATCAGCCCCAGCATTTT.

The chain has TRBV10-3 and TRBJ1-2, with TRBD1 matching 12 bases. The V segment lost 0 bases and the J segment 8 bases; nucleotides outside the gene matches: 7. CDR1 is ENHRY and CDR2 is SYGVKD in the germline V gene. The length of the CDR3 is 16 residues. DNA for the CDR3: TGTGCCATCAGTGAGTCTTTGGGACAGGGGGCGAACGGCTACACCTTC. It codes for CAISESLGQGANGYTF.

The chain couples TRBV5-1 to TRBJ1-1, with 7 bases fitting TRBD1. Germline assignment: CDR1 SGHRS and CDR2 YFSETQ. This CDR3 region has 14 residues. Trimming at V came to 4 bases and at J to 5 bases, leaving 8 bases not matched to a gene. CDR3 amino acids: CASSETGRGTEAFF. In DNA form, the CDR3 reads TGCGCCAGCAGCGAGACAGGGAGAGGTACTGAAGCTTTCTTT.